This TCR beta chain emerged from a study of cytomegalovirus exposure and HLA in healthy donors. Primers included in the PCR were 60 Vbeta and 13 Jbeta primers. Sequencing was performed with immunoSEQ multiplex PCR; in TCRdb, only in-frame clones are kept and a portion is missing. The sample lists about 140,000 clones; 76% were seen once. The study's findings and limits: In a later analysis, CMV-associated beta chains were mostly HLA-associated, it appeared.

Germline V gene sequence: CDR1 MNHEY, CDR2 SMNVEV (reference sequence). Trimming cost V 1 base and J 2 bases, with 9 bases left between them. CDR3 length: 14 residues. Note on this clone: Its antigen is currently unknown.

V is TRBV27 and J is TRBJ2-7; D perhaps matches TRBD1 (6 bases). Sequencing input: PBMCs. The receptor's source is a man aged 40-55 years in good health and CMV-seronegative. The CDR3 bases are TGTGCCAGCAGTTTATGGACAGTGCCCTACGAGCAGTACTTC. Translated, it gives CASSLWTVPYEQYF.